The 9 T cell receptor beta chains reported below all come from one sample, sequenced in a study of T cell responses to AZD1222 COVID-19 vaccine. The repertoire was sequenced with immunoSEQ multiplex PCR; TCRdb's copy has only in-frame clones and lacks some. The repertoire holds over 95,000 clones, approximately 90% seen once, with about 13% in the top ten. The sample in question was peripheral blood, obtained on day 0 of AZD1222 vaccination. The receptors shown here come from an adult in good health.

The chain couples TRBV2 to TRBJ1-1; no clear D gene. V was trimmed by 5 bases and J by 4 bases, leaving 5 bases between them. Germline CDR1 SNHLY, CDR2 FYNNEI. This CDR3 comprises 11 residues. In DNA form, the CDR3 reads TGTGCCAGCAGTCGGGTCACTGAAGCTTTCTTT. Amino acids: CASSRVTEAFF.

The chain joins TRBV5-1 to TRBJ1-4; 9 nucleotides match TRBD1. V shed 3 bases and J 2 bases; nucleotides not matched to a gene: 8. Germline assignment: CDR1 SGHRS and CDR2 YFSETQ. CDR3 length: 17 residues. CDR3 residues: CASSWGQGHGTNEKLFF. In DNA form, the CDR3 reads TGCGCCAGCAGCTGGGGACAGGGCCATGGGACTAATGAAAAACTGTTTTTT.

The chain employs TRBV5-1 and TRBJ1-3; D possibly corresponds to TRBD1 (6 bases). This CDR3 spans 13 amino acids. The germline CDR1 and CDR2 sequences are SGHRS and YFSETQ. Trimming cost V 7 bases and J 2 bases, with 10 bases left between them. CDR3 protein: CASARTAGNTIYF. The CDR3 DNA is TGCGCCAGCGCTCGGACAGCTGGAAACACCATATATTTT.

The CDR3 loop is CASSSRTGTGELFF. The CDR3 nucleotides read TGTGCCAGTAGTTCAAGGACAGGTACCGGGGAGCTGTTTTTT. The gene calls are TRBV19 and TRBJ2-2; TRBD1 matches at 7 bases. Germline V gene data show CDR1 as LNHDA and CDR2 as SQIVND (reference sequence). The CDR3 consists of 14 residues. After removal of 5 bases from V and 5 bases from J, the junction contained 5 bases not matched to a gene. The full variable domain, with the rest looked up from reference TRBV19 and TRBJ2-2, is DGGITQSPKYLFRKEGQNVTLSCEQNLNHDAMYWYRQDPGQGLRLIYYSQIVNDFQKGDIAEGYSVSREKKESFPLTVTSAQKNPTAFYLCASSSRTGTGELFFGEGSRLTVL.

The rearrangement uses TRBV6-2 or TRBV6-3 and TRBJ1-1; TRBD1 aligns across 7 bases. V shed 4 bases and J 4 bases; nucleotides not matched to a gene: 6. The CDR3 sequence is 14 residues long. CDR1 MNHEY and CDR2 SVGEGT come from the germline V gene. The CDR3 loop reads CASSSLGQRTEAFF. The DNA of the CDR3 is TGTGCCAGCAGTTCCCTGGGACAGCGCACTGAAGCTTTCTTT.

This rearrangement joins TRBV9 to TRBJ2-2; possibly TRBD1 for D (5 bases). This CDR3 contains 12 residues. V was shortened by 5 bases and J by 6 bases, with 8 bases between the two germline ends. In germline, CDR1 is SGDLS, CDR2 YYNGEE. The CDR3 here is CASRAGSGELFF. As DNA, the CDR3 is TGTGCCAGCAGGGCAGGGTCCGGGGAGCTGTTTTTT.

The CDR3 DNA follows: TGTGCCAGCAGCCAAAGAGATCAGCCCCAGCATTTT. Encoded protein: CASSQRDQPQHF. The chain recombines TRBV3-1 (or the pseudogene TRBV3-2) with TRBJ1-5; D is unresolved. The CDR3 has 12 amino acids. The germline CDR1 and CDR2 sequences are LGHDT and YNNKEL (reference sequence). V gave up 2 bases and J gave up 5 bases, with 4 bases separating them.

The chain employs TRBV11-2 and TRBJ1-4, with unresolved D. V lost 2 bases and J 4 bases, leaving 8 bases between the germline ends. Germline CDR1 reads SGHAT; CDR2 reads FQNNGV. The CDR3 runs 14 residues. This CDR3 is CASSLNRGNEKLFF. The CDR3 DNA follows: TGTGCCAGCAGCTTAAATCGGGGTAATGAAAAACTGTTTTTT. The full variable domain, completed using reference TRBV11-2 and TRBJ1-4, is EAGVAQSPRYKIIEKRQSVAFWCNPISGHATLYWYQQILGQGPKLLIQFQNNGVVDDSQLPKDRFSAERLKGVDSTLKIQPAKLEDSAVYLCASSLNRGNEKLFFGSGTQLSVL.

The rearrangement links TRBV28 to TRBJ2-3; D is uncertain. The germline V gene has CDR1 MDHEN and CDR2 SYDVKM. The V and J ends lost 5 bases and 0 bases respectively, with 12 bases between them. The CDR3 runs 15 residues. The CDR3 coding sequence is TGTGCCAGCAGTCTTCATAGTCTCAGCACAGATACGCAGTATTTT. Its protein product is CASSLHSLSTDTQYF.